This T cell receptor (beta chain) came from a study of T cells after yellow fever vaccination (dated by TCRdb to the late 2010s). Broadly, across the study: Libraries from fractions with low cell numbers were prepared with the SMART-Seq v4 Ultra Low Input RNA kit. To track T-cell clones before and after primary and booster YFV17D yellow fever vaccination, bulk TCR alpha and beta repertoires were sequenced longitudinally. Bulk PBMC replicates and cell subsets were isolated from blood drawn at multiple timepoints before and after both primary and secondary immunization. Two healthy male donors, one aged 18 to 30 and one aged 30 to 39 years, were included in the cohort.

In light of the paper, this sample's treatment or condition label describes: live attenuated yellow fever vaccine strain. At each blood-draw timepoint, two biological replicates of bulk PBMCs were collected. PBMCs were isolated from peripheral blood using a standard Ficoll-Paque protocol. RNA was extracted with TriZol from bulk PBMCs, CD4 and CD8 fractions, and dextramer-positive and dextramer-negative fractions. The V end loses 8 bases and the J end loses 6 bases, and a stretch of 11 bases separates them. The CDR3 runs 12 amino acids, cysteine and phenylalanine included. Only the CDR3 DNA is retained, 36 bases long and in frame from the first base. This clonotype was counted many times. There is no known antigen for this receptor. Per-base quality was not reported, and no clone a single base away is much larger than it. Paper-wide results and their limitations: Computational filtering was required because FACS-sorted repertoires could contain abundant contaminating clonotypes from the bulk population. Most clones expanded after primary vaccination (about 96% of CD4 and roughly 88% of CD8) were re-detected after the booster, suggesting that broad memory maintenance occurred. Only a couple of donors were included in the study, so the extent to which the findings can be generalized is limited. A small fraction of clonotypes appeared in both the CD4 and CD8 compartments, likely as a result of convergent recombination. The secondary T-cell response was found to be weaker but faster than the primary response, with a peak reached on day 5 rather than on day 15.

TCR cDNA was synthesized by 5'RACE template switching, through which a universal primer site and unique molecular identifiers were introduced. Priming for cDNA synthesis came from both the TCR alpha and TCR beta constant segments. Library amplification used two PCR steps, and the second PCR step added sample barcodes and sequencing adapters. Sequencing of the libraries was done on either Illumina HiSeq 2500 (2x100 bp) or NovaSeq (2x150 bp). The study's own analysis went as follows. MIGEC handled demultiplexing of reads and collapsing into UMI consensus sequences, while MiXCR performed V(D)J alignment. Vaccine-responding clonotypes were defined with edgeR using replicate PBMC samples, requiring FDR below 0.01 and a log2 fold change above 5 up to day 15. Bulk clonotypes were assigned CD4 or CD8 identity according to which sequenced CD4 or CD8 repertoire held them at higher abundance. The raw public reads went through TCRdb reprocessing: fastp at Q25, MiXCR clone calling, in-frame beta chains kept. For every CDR3 protein sequence, its rows merge into one entry that carries the most common genes and DNA. The V and J calls shown here were made by TCRdb, not taken from the authors' results. This sample gives hundreds of thousands of distinct CDR3 sequences in total; approximately 8% of them show up just once. The leading ten clones occupy 17% of the sample.

The source of this sequence is a man aged 18 to 30 who received the YFV17D yellow fever vaccine. The sequence is built from TRBV12-3 or TRBV12-4 and TRBJ1-5; the D gene lacks a confident call. Sequencing used PBMCs, obtained approximately 47 days after the first yellow fever vaccination. The CDR3 protein is CASSHPGQPQHF. The DNA sequence follows: TGTGCCAGCTCTCATCCGGGTCAGCCCCAGCATTTT.